A single sample gave rise to the 19 T cell receptor beta chains below, sequenced in a study of breast tumors, draining lymph nodes, adjacent tissues. TCRdb processed the multiplex PCR reads anew with MiXCR; each CDR3 protein has one entry. Among 9,500 to 12,000 distinct CDR3 sequences, approximately 50% were seen once, and the ten largest hold 36%. Sequenced: breast tumor tissue. These receptors all stem from a female donor with breast cancer. Some clones in this sample may be carry-over from other donors' samples.

The chain links TRBV9 to TRBJ1-2; 8 bases fit TRBD1. This CDR3 has 13 residues. Unmatched junction bases numbered 3, after V lost 4 bases and J lost 4 bases. In germline, CDR1 is SGDLS, CDR2 YYNGEE. Written as DNA, the CDR3 is TGTGCCAGCAGCATACAGGGGGGCTATGGCTACACCTTC. Residues: CASSIQGGYGYTF.

In this sample, this clonotype turned up many times. The junction shows a germline mismatch at one end, possibly a read error. The chain uses TRBV20-1 and TRBJ2-1; D unresolved. Germline CDR1 is DFQATT and CDR2 is SNEGSKA (reference sequence). This CDR3 has 11 amino acids. CDR3 DNA sequence: TGCAGTGCTCTTAGTGGGCCTGAGCAGTCCTTC. This sequence encodes CSALSGPEQSF.

Points on this clonotype: At one end the junction does not follow the germline gene, possibly because of a read error. The V call is TRBV20-1, the J call TRBJ2-7; TRBD2 agrees at 8 bases. From germline, CDR1 is DFQATT and CDR2 SNEGSKA (reference sequence). This CDR3 is built from 8 residues. The CDR3 DNA sequence: TGCACCAGCGGGAGTAAGCACTTC. Its translation is CTSGSKHF.

The sample holds a few counts of this clonotype. The chain carries TRBV9 and TRBJ1-4; possibly TRBD1 for D (6 bases). From germline, CDR1 is SGDLS and CDR2 YYNGEE. CDR3 size: 15 residues. Trimming cost V 5 bases and J 8 bases, with 19 bases left between them. The CDR3 spells CASSDPQGGREKLFF. The CDR3 nucleotides read TGTGCCAGCAGTGACCCACAGGGTGGTCGGGAAAAACTGTTTTTT.

The genes are TRBV4-1 and TRBJ1-4, with D perhaps matching TRBD1 (6 bases). Germline V gene data show CDR1 as MGHRA and CDR2 as YSYEKL. This CDR3 has 13 amino acids. The germline V and J ends were trimmed by 2 bases and 8 bases, with 9 bases remaining between them. CDR3 sequence (DNA): TGCGCCAGCAGCCAAACACAGGGAGAAAAACTGTTTTTT. It specifies CASSQTQGEKLFF.

The chain couples TRBV20-1 to TRBJ1-6; TRBD1 matches at 7 bases. With 5 bases clipped from V and 9 bases from J, the junction kept 16 bases outside the gene matches. Germline CDR1 is DFQATT and CDR2 is SNEGSKA (reference sequence). This CDR3 region has 16 residues. The CDR3: CSAGQTGTLVRSPLHF. CDR3 nucleotide sequence: TGCAGTGCTGGACAGACAGGGACTTTAGTACGTTCACCCCTCCACTTT.

The gene calls are TRBV6-6 and TRBJ2-2, with 8 bases fitting TRBD1. Per germline, CDR1 MNHNY and CDR2 SVGAGI (reference sequence). V lost 0 bases and J lost 4; bases outside the gene matches: 4. The CDR3 is 16 residues long. CDR3 sequence: CASSYSQGALTGELFF. The CDR3 DNA follows: TGTGCCAGCAGTTACTCGCAGGGGGCTCTCACCGGGGAGCTGTTTTTT.

This clonotype was counted many times. Here the CDR3 reads CASSLGTGGLSGELFF. DNA of the CDR3: TGCGCCAGCAGCTTAGGGACAGGGGGTCTCTCCGGGGAGCTGTTTTTT. The gene calls are TRBV5-1 and TRBJ2-2, with 11 bases lining up with TRBD1. Trimming removed 2 bases from V and 6 bases from J; junction bases left unmatched: 6. The CDR3 runs 16 residues. Germline lookup yields CDR1 SGHRS and CDR2 YFSETQ.

Comments on this clonotype: Compared with germline, one end of the junction differs, possibly owing to a read error. The chain uses TRBV7-7 and TRBJ2-3; TRBD2 is a possible D gene (6 bases). CDR1 is SSHAT, CDR2 FNYEAQ, per germline (reference sequence). CDR3 length: 15 residues. CDR3 protein: CASSPNSGITDTQYF. Written as DNA, the CDR3 is TGTGCTAGCAGCCCGAATAGCGGCATCACAGATACGCAGTATTTT.

This clonotype has a handful of counts. The chain joins TRBV29-1 to TRBJ2-5; 10 nucleotides align to TRBD2. The CDR3 extends over 15 amino acids. Germline CDR1 and CDR2: SQVTM and ANQGSEA. Trimming at V came to 4 bases and at J to 4 bases, leaving 9 bases not matched to a gene. The CDR3 sequence: CSVVTVASGRETQYF. In DNA, the CDR3 is TGCAGCGTTGTTACGGTTGCTAGCGGGAGAGAGACCCAGTACTTC. Drawing the rest from reference TRBV29-1 and TRBJ2-5, the complete variable domain is SAVISQKPSRDICQRGTSLTIQCQVDSQVTMMFWYRQQPGQSLTLIATANQGSEATYESGFVIDKFPISRPNLTFSTLTVSNMSPEDSSIYLCSVVTVASGRETQYFGPGTRLLVL.

This clonotype was detected a few times. The V and J genes are TRBV20-1 and TRBJ2-1; 8 nucleotides line up with TRBD2. There are 14 residues in the CDR3. Germline V gives CDR1 DFQATT, CDR2 SNEGSKA (reference sequence). With 3 bases clipped from V and 4 bases from J, the junction kept 5 bases outside the gene matches. DNA of the CDR3: TGCAGTGCTAGCGGGAGGGCAAGTTACAATGAGCAGTTCTTC. This gives the protein CSASGRASYNEQFF.

The chain combines TRBV5-1 with TRBJ2-3, with 7 bases fitting TRBD2. The germline CDR1 and CDR2 sequences are SGHRS and YFSETQ. The CDR3 has 15 amino acids. V lost 0 bases and J lost 2; bases outside the gene matches: 3. The CDR3 region is CASSLGAGVTDTQYF. DNA for the CDR3: TGCGCCAGCAGCTTGGGGGCGGGAGTCACAGATACGCAGTATTTT.

V gene TRBV5-6 combines with J gene TRBJ1-2, with D hard to call. CDR1 is SGHDT and CDR2 is YYEEEE in the germline V gene. V shed 3 bases and J shed 10 bases, with 13 bases lying between them. The CDR3 covers 12 residues. The CDR3 sequence: CASSSAWRDYTF. In DNA form, the CDR3 reads TGTGCCAGCAGCTCAGCCTGGAGGGACTACACCTTC.

This chain links TRBV10-3 with TRBJ1-4; no firm D call. Trimming pared 4 bases from V and 0 bases from J, leaving 3 bases between. Germline values: CDR1 ENHRY, CDR2 SYGVKD. The CDR3 spans 13 residues. The CDR3 is CAISAATNEKLFF. In DNA form, the CDR3 reads TGTGCCATCAGTGCTGCAACTAATGAAAAACTGTTTTTT.

Turning to this clonotype: Without the conserved terminal phenylalanine or tryptophan, this CDR3 likely stems from a read error. This chain connects TRBV7-9 to TRBJ2-7; D call uncertain. The CDR3 is made up of 13 amino acids. Trimming took off 2 bases at V and 4 bases at J, with 9 bases between the two ends. Germline-derived CDR1 and CDR2 are SEHNR and FQNEAQ (reference sequence). The DNA of the CDR3 is TGTGCCAGCAGCTTAACTCCGGAATACGAGCAGTACTCC. Translated: CASSLTPEYEQYS.

This clonotype turned up a few times. The chain combines TRBV20-1 with TRBJ1-6; maybe TRBD1 (6 bases). The CDR3 runs to 16 residues. From germline, CDR1 is DFQATT and CDR2 SNEGSKA (reference sequence). V was clipped by 5 bases and J by 6 bases, with 20 bases between them. The CDR3: CSAPGTPGTSNSPLHF. Here the CDR3 DNA reads TGCAGTGCTCCCGGGACACCAGGAACCTCTAATTCACCCCTCCACTTT.

This chain uses TRBV11-1 with TRBJ1-2; D not resolved. V lost 2 bases, J lost 6 bases, and 22 bases lay in between. The CDR3 covers 17 residues. In germline, CDR1 is SGHAT, CDR2 FQDESV (reference sequence). The CDR3 sequence: CASSLSNTGEPAHGYTF. In nucleotides, the CDR3 is TGTGCCAGCAGCTTATCGAACACCGGGGAGCCAGCCCATGGCTACACCTTC.

Many counts were recorded for this clonotype. The chain has TRBV29-1 and TRBJ1-1; no firm D call. V gave up 4 bases and J gave up 1 base, with 4 bases separating them. CDR3 size: 11 residues. The germline V gene encodes CDR1 SQVTM and CDR2 ANQGSEA. CDR3 region: CSVGQNTEAFF. DNA for the CDR3: TGCAGCGTTGGCCAGAACACTGAAGCTTTCTTT.

This clonotype rates as medium-sized. This chain uses TRBV25-1 with TRBJ2-1; D might be TRBD1 (6 bases). Trimming cost V 8 bases and J 5 bases, with 16 bases left between them. Per germline, CDR1 MGHDK and CDR2 SYGVNS. The CDR3 covers 14 residues. The CDR3 region has the DNA TGTGCCAGCGGCTCAGGGGTGGCGAACAATGAGCAGTTCTTC. It yields the protein CASGSGVANNEQFF.